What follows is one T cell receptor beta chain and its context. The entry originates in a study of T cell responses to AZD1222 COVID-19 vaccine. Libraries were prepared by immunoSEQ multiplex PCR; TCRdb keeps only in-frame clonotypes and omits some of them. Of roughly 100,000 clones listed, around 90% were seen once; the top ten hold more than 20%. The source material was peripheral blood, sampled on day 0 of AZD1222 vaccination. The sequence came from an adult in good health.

This CDR3 is CASSSSGGPQHF. Here the CDR3 DNA reads TGTGCCAGCAGCTCGAGTGGGGGTCCCCAGCATTTT. The chain employs TRBV7-9 and TRBJ1-5, with D possibly TRBD1 on 5 matching bases. Germline loops: CDR1 SEHNR, CDR2 FQNEAQ (reference sequence). V gave up 4 bases and J gave up 10 bases, with 11 bases separating them. This CDR3 has 12 residues.